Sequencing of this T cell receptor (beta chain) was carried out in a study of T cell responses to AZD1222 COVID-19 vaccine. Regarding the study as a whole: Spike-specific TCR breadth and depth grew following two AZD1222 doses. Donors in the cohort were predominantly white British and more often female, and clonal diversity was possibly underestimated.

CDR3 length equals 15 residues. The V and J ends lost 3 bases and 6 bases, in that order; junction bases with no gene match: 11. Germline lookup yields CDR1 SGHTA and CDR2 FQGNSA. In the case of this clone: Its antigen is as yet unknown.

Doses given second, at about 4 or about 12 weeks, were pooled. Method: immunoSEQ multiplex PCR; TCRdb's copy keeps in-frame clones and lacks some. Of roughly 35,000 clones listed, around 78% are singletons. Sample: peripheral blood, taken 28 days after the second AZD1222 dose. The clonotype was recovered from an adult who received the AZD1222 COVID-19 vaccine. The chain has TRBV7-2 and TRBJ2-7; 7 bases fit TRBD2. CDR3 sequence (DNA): TGTGCCAGCAGCTTCCTCGGACTAGAATTCTCCGAGCAGTACGTC. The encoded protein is CASSFLGLEFSEQYV.